Below, 10 T cell receptor beta chains from the same sample are listed, as sequenced in a study of shared clonotypes between healthy human individuals. Sequencing used immunoSEQ multiplex PCR; TCRdb keeps in-frame clones, though not all of them. There are about half a million clones in the sample; 70% to 85% occur only once, and around 13% lies in the top ten. The material sequenced was PBMCs. The source of these receptors is a woman in her forties in good health. Some clones in this sample may be carry-over from other donors' samples.

The V gene is TRBV7-9, the J gene TRBJ2-7, with D perhaps TRBD2 (6 bases). The CDR3 covers 11 residues. Germline V gives CDR1 SEHNR, CDR2 FQNEAQ (reference sequence). Deletions cut 5 bases from V and 7 bases from J, with 9 bases between. The CDR3: CASSTSGEQYF. The DNA of the CDR3 is TGTGCCAGCAGCACGAGCGGGGAGCAGTACTTC. The complete variable domain, with remaining parts taken from reference TRBV7-9 and TRBJ2-7, reads DTGVSQNPRHKITKRGQNVTFRCDPISEHNRLYWYRQTLGQGPEFLTYFQNEAQLEKSRLLSDRFSAERPKGSFSTLEIQRTEQGDSAMYLCASSTSGEQYFGPGTRLTVT.

The chain links TRBV11-2 to TRBJ2-3, with 7 bases identical to TRBD1. Germline V gene lookup returns CDR1 SGHAT and CDR2 FQNNGV. There are 14 residues in the CDR3. Unmatched junction bases numbered 5, after V lost 3 bases and J lost 5 bases. The CDR3 here is CASSFRDRLDTQYF. CDR3 nucleotide sequence: TGTGCCAGCAGCTTCCGGGACAGACTAGATACGCAGTATTTT.

This chain uses TRBV7-9 with TRBJ2-3, with 7 bases aligning to TRBD2. Germline CDR1 reads SEHNR; CDR2 reads FQNEAQ (reference sequence). The CDR3 has 17 residues. Germline trimming cut 2 bases from V and 1 base from J; bases unmatched to any gene: 9. CDR3 region: CASSLRVAGLRTDTQYF. As DNA, the CDR3 is TGTGCCAGCAGCTTAAGGGTAGCGGGCCTTCGCACAGATACGCAGTATTTT.

The genes are TRBV19 and TRBJ2-7; D perhaps matches TRBD2 (7 bases). Trimming removed 8 bases at V and 5 bases at J, with 19 bases between. This CDR3 contains 14 residues. In germline, CDR1 is LNHDA, CDR2 SQIVND (reference sequence). The CDR3 DNA reads TGTGCCAGTGGAACGGGAAGGGGGGGGAACGAGCAGTACTTC. Residues: CASGTGRGGNEQYF. Together with reference TRBV19 and TRBJ2-7, the CDR3 gives the full variable domain: DGGITQSPKYLFRKEGQNVTLSCEQNLNHDAMYWYRQDPGQGLRLIYYSQIVNDFQKGDIAEGYSVSREKKESFPLTVTSAQKNPTAFYLCASGTGRGGNEQYFGPGTRLTVT.

For this clone: Here the CDR3 omits its conserved ending phenylalanine or tryptophan, so a read error is the likely source. The CDR3 DNA reads as TGTGCCATCATCGGGACAGGCTCGCAGGCTTTCCTT. Its translation is CAIIGTGSQAFL. The chain employs TRBV10-3 and TRBJ1-1; 8 nucleotides align to TRBD1. The V gene's germline CDR1 is ENHRY and CDR2 SYGVKD. The CDR3 is 12 residues long. With V trimmed by 7 bases and J by 11 bases, 9 bases remained unmatched.

This rearrangement joins TRBV19 to TRBJ1-2, with a tentative D call TRBD1 (5 bases). The CDR3 consists of 11 residues. CDR1 and CDR2 (germline): LNHDA, SQIVND (reference sequence). V was trimmed by 8 bases and J by 5 bases, leaving 9 bases between them. Here the CDR3 reads CASDSTYGYTF. The CDR3 DNA reads TGTGCCAGTGACAGTACGTATGGCTACACCTTC.

This clone was picked up one time. The J gene is TRBJ2-7, the V gene TRBV5-4; D ambiguous. The V gene lost 4 bases and the J gene lost 6 bases, with 14 bases spanning the gap. CDR3 length: 13 amino acids. Looked up from germline, CDR1 is SGHNT and CDR2 is YYREEE (reference sequence). As DNA, the CDR3 is TGTGCCAGCAGCCTCACTGGGGTGGGCGAGCAGTACTTC. Protein: CASSLTGVGEQYF.

The chain combines TRBV11-1 with TRBJ2-3; the D gene is possibly TRBD1 (5 bases). Germline lookup yields CDR1 SGHAT and CDR2 FQDESV (reference sequence). V dropped 7 bases and J dropped 1 base, with 15 bases sitting between them. The CDR3 is 15 residues long. CDR3 sequence (DNA): TGTGCCAGCAACCAGGGCAGCCGAGGCACAGATACGCAGTATTTT. The encoded protein is CASNQGSRGTDTQYF.

This chain connects TRBV14 to TRBJ2-5; D perhaps matches TRBD2 (5 bases). CDR3 size: 14 residues. V was shortened by 6 bases and J by 5 bases, with 16 bases between the two germline ends. Germline V gene sequence: CDR1 SGHDN, CDR2 FVKESK. The CDR3 protein is CASSSALGTETQYF. The DNA of the CDR3 is TGTGCCAGCAGTTCAGCACTAGGTACGGAGACCCAGTACTTC. The full variable domain, rest sourced from reference TRBV14 and TRBJ2-5, is EAGVTQFPSHSVIEKGQTVTLRCDPISGHDNLYWYRRVMGKEIKFLLHFVKESKQDESGMPNNRFLAERTGGTYSTLKVQPAELEDSGVYFCASSSALGTETQYFGPGTRLLVL.

This clone was seen only once. The V gene is TRBV2, the J gene TRBJ1-1, with 10 bases lining up with TRBD1. The CDR3 runs 14 residues. The V and J ends lost 4 bases and 4 bases, in that order; junction bases with no gene match: 3. Germline values: CDR1 SNHLY, CDR2 FYNNEI. Here the CDR3 reads CASSGQGAGTEAFF. The CDR3 region has the DNA TGTGCCAGCAGTGGACAGGGGGCTGGCACTGAAGCTTTCTTT.